A selection of T cell receptor beta chains follows, all from one sample in a study of cytotoxic CD8 clonotypes in ibrutinib-treated CLL. Clones were read by immunoSEQ multiplex PCR, and TCRdb kept only the in-frame ones, dropping some. The table lists around 70,000 clones, around 68% of them singletons, with roughly 5.7% in the top ten. The input for sequencing was PBMCs, taken after 12 months of ibrutinib treatment. These receptors were collected from a human donor with chronic lymphocytic leukemia. Each CDR3 is given with its conserved first and last residue. A D gene is named only where the DNA matches it firmly. Rows may omit the clone size; those that give it use once, few, many or a size class.

J gene | CDR3 length | clone size | D gene | V gene | CDR3 DNA | CDR3 protein
TRBJ1-1 | 12 | - | - | TRBV28 | TGTGCCAGCAGTTCATCGACAGGAGGGGCTTTCTTT | CASSSSTGGAFF
TRBJ2-6 | 17 | - | - | TRBV5-1 | TGCGCCAGCACCCCTAGTCTACCAGACTCTGGGGCCAACGTCCTGACTTTC | CASTPSLPDSGANVLTF
TRBJ2-5 | 14 | - | - | TRBV7-9 | TGTGCCAGCAGCTTAAGCAGGTTACAAGAGACCCAGTACTTC | CASSLSRLQETQYF
TRBJ2-1 | 18 | - | TRBD2 | TRBV7-3 | TGTGCCAGCAGCCCTCGGACTAGCGGTCCTGCTAACTACAATGAGCAGTTCTTC | CASSPRTSGPANYNEQFF
TRBJ2-3 | 14 | - | - | TRBV19 | TGTGCCAGTAGTTCTAGGACAGTCACAGATACGCAGTATTTT | CASSSRTVTDTQYF
TRBJ2-1 | 17 | - | TRBD2 | TRBV11-3 | TGTGCCAGCAGCTTAGCCTCGCGGGGGTCCTCCTACAATGAGCAGTTCTTC | CASSLASRGSSYNEQFF
TRBJ1-6 | 14 | few | - | TRBV28 | TGTGCCAGCAATACAGGGAATAGGGATTCACCCCTCCACTTT | CASNTGNRDSPLHF
TRBJ1-5 | 13 | few | - | TRBV2 | TGTGCCACCACAGGGTCCCCCAATCAGCCCCAGCATTTT | CATTGSPNQPQHF
TRBJ1-6 | 14 | few | - | TRBV6-6 | TGTGCCAGCAGTGACCGAGCCCCAGGTGATTCCCTCCACTTT | CASSDRAPGDSLHF
TRBJ1-1 | 13 | - | TRBD1 | TRBV18 | TGTGCCAGCATTACAGGGGGCAATCCTGAAGCTTTCTTT | CASITGGNPEAFF
TRBJ2-3 | 17 | - | - | TRBV5-1 | TGCGCCAGCAGCCCCCAGGGAGGGACAGTAGACACAGATACGCAGTATTTT | CASSPQGGTVDTDTQYF
TRBJ1-3 | 13 | few | - | TRBV18 | TGTGCCAGCTCTCGGGAACATTTAAACACCATATATTTT | CASSREHLNTIYF
TRBJ1-1 | 14 | - | TRBD1 | TRBV18 | TGTGCCAGCTCACCGACAGGGGCGAACACTGAAGCTTTCTTT | CASSPTGANTEAFF
TRBJ1-2 | 15 | - | - | TRBV5-1 | TGCGCCAGCAGCTTGGGCGGAATCCTAACTAGTGGCTACACCTTC | CASSLGGILTSGYTF
TRBJ1-2 | 16 | - | - | TRBV6-5 | TGTGCCAGCAGTTACTCACCTACGGGGAGTGGCTATGGCTACACCTTC | CASSYSPTGSGYGYTF
TRBJ2-3 | 14 | - | - | TRBV2 | TGTGCCAGCACCGGGCCCGGAAGCACAGATACGCAGTATTTT | CASTGPGSTDTQYF
TRBJ2-7 | 16 | few | - | TRBV5-1 | TGCGCCAGCAGCTGGCCGGCACAGGCCTTCTCCTACGAGCAGTACTTC | CASSWPAQAFSYEQYF
TRBJ1-2 | 13 | few | - | TRBV19 | TGTGCCAGTAGTATAGCGTCCAGGGCTGACTACACCTTC | CASSIASRADYTF
TRBJ1-1 | 13 | - | - | TRBV30 | TGTGCCTGGAGTGTAAGGGGGGACACTGAAGCTTTCTTT | CAWSVRGDTEAFF
TRBJ2-6 | 17 | - | TRBD2 | TRBV30 | TGTGCCTGGAGTCGTTGGGGGGGAGGTTCTGGGGCCAACGTCCTGACTTTC | CAWSRWGGGSGANVLTF
TRBJ1-2 | 13 | - | TRBD1 | TRBV28 | TGTGCCAGCATCCTGACAGGGACCTATGGCTACACCTTC | CASILTGTYGYTF
TRBJ1-2 | 14 | - | TRBD1 | TRBV13 | TGTGCCAGCAGCGAAGGACAGGGGGGATATGGCTACACCTTC | CASSEGQGGYGYTF
TRBJ1-1 | 15 | once | - | TRBV7-9 | TGTGCCAGCAGCTCCCCGCCAGTTCCGGGCACTGAAGCTTTCTTT | CASSSPPVPGTEAFF
TRBJ1-6 | 15 | - | - | TRBV6-5 | TGTGCCAGCAGTTACTCAGACATGTGGGAGACCTCCCTCCACTTT | CASSYSDMWETSLHF
TRBJ2-7 | 16 | - | TRBD1 | TRBV11-2 | TGTGCCAGCAGCTTGGGCCCGGGACAGGGTTTATACGAGCAGTACTTC | CASSLGPGQGLYEQYF
TRBJ1-2 | 15 | - | - | TRBV5-4 | TGTGCCAGCAGCTTGTCAGCAGCTGCTAACTATGGCTACACCTTC | CASSLSAAANYGYTF
TRBJ1-2 | 14 | - | TRBD1 | TRBV2 | TGTGCCAGCAGCCGAGAGGGACAGGGTGACGGCTACACCTTC | CASSREGQGDGYTF
TRBJ2-1 | 19 | - | TRBD2 | TRBV9 | TGTGCCAGCAGCGTAGGCCTCCTCCGGGGGGGCCGAGGAGGCAATGAGCAGTTCTTC | CASSVGLLRGGRGGNEQFF
TRBJ2-1 | 13 | - | TRBD1 | TRBV10-1 | TGCGCCACCCAGAGACAGGGTGGCTATGAGCAGTTCTTC | CATQRQGGYEQFF
TRBJ1-6 | 12 | few | - | TRBV27 | TGTGCCAGCAGAACAGCGGGTTCACCCCTCCACTTT | CASRTAGSPLHF
TRBJ1-1 | 13 | few | - | TRBV10-1 | TGCGCCAGCAGTCGCCAGATGAACACTGAAGCTTTCTTT | CASSRQMNTEAFF
TRBJ1-1 | 15 | - | - | TRBV10-3 | TGTGCCATCAAGACCGGACAGATATCGAACACTGAAGCTTTCTTT | CAIKTGQISNTEAFF
TRBJ2-7 | 12 | few | - | TRBV19 | TGTGCCAGTAGTATCGGACCAAGCGAGCAGTACTTC | CASSIGPSEQYF
TRBJ1-5 | 12 | - | - | TRBV5-8 | TGTGCCAGCAGCTTGAGTCCCCAGCCCCAGCATTTT | CASSLSPQPQHF
TRBJ1-1 | 17 | - | - | TRBV5-4 | TGTGCCAGCAGCCCTGCTGGGTTGTCAGCGACGAACACTGAAGCTTTCTTT | CASSPAGLSATNTEAFF
TRBJ2-3 | 12 | - | - | TRBV6-6 | TGTGCCAGCAACAAGGTGGAAGATACGCAGTATTTT | CASNKVEDTQYF
TRBJ1-2 | 14 | - | - | TRBV9 | TGTGCCAGCAGCCAGAGGAACGATAACTATGGCTACACCTTC | CASSQRNDNYGYTF
TRBJ2-3 | 14 | once | - | TRBV9 | TGTGCCAGCAGCGTGTCAGTTGCGACAGATACGCAGTATTTT | CASSVSVATDTQYF
TRBJ1-6 | 17 | - | - | TRBV7-2 | TGTGCCAGCAGCTTAGCGGTCGGGCTGTCCTATAATTCACCCCTCCACTTT | CASSLAVGLSYNSPLHF
TRBJ2-3 | 16 | - | TRBD2 | TRBV2 | TGTGCCAGCAGTGAAGACGTAGCGGGGGGTTCAGATACGCAGTATTTT | CASSEDVAGGSDTQYF
TRBJ1-1 | 13 | - | - | TRBV27 | TGTGCCAGCAGCCGGGGGCTTGGCACTGAAGCTTTCTTT | CASSRGLGTEAFF
TRBJ2-3 | 17 | once | - | TRBV5-1 | TGCGCCAGCAGCTTTTCGGCCACGGGACTCTCCACAGATACGCAGTATTTT | CASSFSATGLSTDTQYF
TRBJ1-6 | 14 | - | - | TRBV30 | TGTGCCTGGAGTGTACTTGCAGGGGATTCACCCCTCCACTTT | CAWSVLAGDSPLHF
TRBJ2-3 | 15 | - | - | TRBV7-6 | TGTGCCAGCAGCCCCTCCGGTGGACACACAGATACGCAGTATTTT | CASSPSGGHTDTQYF
TRBJ1-5 | 15 | - | - | TRBV4-3 | TGCGCCAGCAGCCAAGAAGCCGGGGGCAATCAGCCCCAGCATTTT | CASSQEAGGNQPQHF
TRBJ1-4 | 10 | few | - | TRBV6-5 | TGTGCCAGCGGGGGAGTGTCACTGTTTTTT | CASGGVSLFF
TRBJ1-2 | 15 | - | TRBD1 | TRBV2 | TGTGCCAGCAGTGTAGTGGGACAGGGGGCCAACGGCTACACCTTC | CASSVVGQGANGYTF
TRBJ1-4 | 13 | few | - | TRBV30 | TGTGCCCTTCAGTTTTCAACTAATGAAAAACTGTTTTTT | CALQFSTNEKLFF
TRBJ1-5 | 14 | few | - | TRBV7-6 | TGTGCCAGCAGCGAGCGGGACAGCAATCAGCCCCAGCATTTT | CASSERDSNQPQHF
TRBJ2-5 | 15 | - | TRBD2 | TRBV12-5 | TGTGCTAGTGGTTTGGAAAGGACTAGCCAGGAGACCCAGTACTTC | CASGLERTSQETQYF
TRBJ2-3 | 15 | - | TRBD1 | TRBV6-6 | TGTGCCAGCAGAACCCGGGACAGGGGGTCAGATACGCAGTATTTT | CASRTRDRGSDTQYF
TRBJ2-1 | 13 | - | - | TRBV28 | TGTGCCAGCAGGAAGGGCTCCTACAATGAGCAGTTCTTC | CASRKGSYNEQFF
TRBJ1-2 | 13 | few | - | TRBV6-6 | TGTGCCAGCAGCGAGGGGGCTAACTATGGCTACACCTTC | CASSEGANYGYTF
TRBJ2-3 | 16 | - | TRBD2 | TRBV7-2 | TGTGCCAGCAGCAGTCTAGCGGGGGCCCTCGCAAATACGCAGTATTTT | CASSSLAGALANTQYF
TRBJ1-2 | 12 | - | - | TRBV29-1 | TGCAGCGTTGAGACAGACAGCTATGGCTACACCTTC | CSVETDSYGYTF
TRBJ2-5 | 11 | few | - | TRBV18 | TGTGCCAGCTCACGGGAAGAGACCCAGTACTTC | CASSREETQYF
TRBJ1-6 | 14 | few | - | TRBV7-2 | TGTGCCAGCAGCTTAGGGTCCCATAATTCACCCCTCCACTTT | CASSLGSHNSPLHF
TRBJ2-2 | 15 | - | TRBD2 | TRBV2 | TGTGCCAGCAGTGAGGAGCGGGGGGGCACCGGGGAGCTGTTTTTT | CASSEERGGTGELFF